This paragraph reports one T cell receptor (beta chain). This sample is drawn from a study of blood T cell repertoires in COVID-19. Some clones are missing from TCRdb's copy, which holds only in-frame ones; the method was immunoSEQ multiplex PCR. The sample shows 50,000 to 65,000 clones, roughly 89% of them seen only once. Germline values: CDR1 MNHNS, CDR2 SASEGT. V was shortened by 3 bases and J by 10 bases, with 16 bases between the two germline ends. The CDR3 is made up of 14 amino acids. The chain couples TRBV6-1 to TRBJ1-5; D is possibly TRBD1 (6 bases). The receptor was isolated from a human donor in a cohort sampled during active COVID-19. Sequenced: peripheral blood. The CDR3 DNA reads TGTGCCAGCAGTGAGAACAGGGCTCCGGGCCCCCAGCATTTT. Translating gives CASSENRAPGPQHF.